A selection of T cell receptor beta chains follows, all from one sample in a study of CD8+CD57+ T cells in acquired aplastic anemia. Using its own MiXCR run on the reads, TCRdb lists one record per CDR3 protein. Here the sample spans about 150,000 distinct CDR3 sequences, about 48% being singletons. Sequencing was performed on sorted CD4+, CD8+, or CD8+CD57+ T cells (not recorded which) from PBMCs. The receptors come from a human donor with aplastic anemia. Both conserved end residues are trimmed from each CDR3. The order of the fields is V gene, CDR3 length, J gene, CDR3 protein.

TRBV6-1	13	TRBJ1-1	ASRRGAGMNTEAF
TRBV5-1	13	TRBJ2-7	ASSTGTGLGYEQY
TRBV2	11	TRBJ1-2	ASSTPGEYGYT
TRBV19	13	TRBJ2-6	ASRGTGVRANVLT
TRBV24-1	11	TRBJ1-1	ATSDSSGGEAF
TRBV15	13	TRBJ1-5	ATQEKVESNQPQH
TRBV11-2	14	TRBJ1-5	ASSLRPQGSGQPQH
TRBV15	13	TRBJ2-3	ATSRVLFGTDTQY
TRBV27	13	TRBJ2-7	ASSPEGTGGHEQY
TRBV2	14	TRBJ2-1	ASSQDQAGAYNEQF
TRBV9	12	TRBJ2-5	ASSVGGAQETQY
TRBV7-2	11	TRBJ1-2	ASSAGLGYGYT
TRBV19	13	TRBJ2-3	ASSASGRKVDTQY
TRBV24-1	10	TRBJ2-7	ATRDRGPEQY
TRBV29-1	11	TRBJ2-7	SVQGLHFGEQY
TRBV2	12	TRBJ2-3	ASSEEGSTDTQY
TRBV27	13	TRBJ2-7	ASSLGLAGIYEQY
TRBV19	13	TRBJ1-6	ASSNGQGANSPLH